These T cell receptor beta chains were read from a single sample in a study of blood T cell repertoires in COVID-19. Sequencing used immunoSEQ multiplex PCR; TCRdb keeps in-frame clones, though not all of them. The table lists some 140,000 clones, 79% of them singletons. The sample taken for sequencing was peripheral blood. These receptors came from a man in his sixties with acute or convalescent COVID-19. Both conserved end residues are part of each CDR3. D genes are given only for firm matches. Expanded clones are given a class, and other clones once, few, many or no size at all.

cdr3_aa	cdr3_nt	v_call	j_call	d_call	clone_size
CASSRSRGGGNTIYF	TGTGCCAGCAGCCGGTCTCGCGGCGGTGGAAACACCATATATTTT	TRBV9	TRBJ1-3	-	few
CAGASGAAGTDTQYF	TGTGCCGGAGCCTCGGGGGCAGCGGGGACAGATACGCAGTATTTT	TRBV28	TRBJ2-3	-	-
CASSLSGQSSYEQYF	TGTGCCAGCAGCTTGTCCGGACAGAGCTCCTACGAGCAGTACTTC	TRBV5-5	TRBJ2-7	-	-
CASSPTLAQPGEQYF	TGTGCCAGCAGCCCGACGCTAGCGCAACCGGGGGAGCAGTACTTC	TRBV5-4	TRBJ2-7	-	-
CASSRLEQISNQPQHF	TGTGCCAGCAGCCGCCTTGAACAGATAAGCAATCAGCCCCAGCATTTT	TRBV28	TRBJ1-5	-	-
CASSLASPNYGYTF	TGTGCCAGCAGCTTGGCCAGTCCCAACTATGGCTACACCTTC	TRBV7-9	TRBJ1-2	-	-
CASSNQGARVHEQFF	TGTGCCAGCAGTAACCAGGGGGCGAGAGTTCATGAGCAGTTCTTC	TRBV27	TRBJ2-1	TRBD1	-
CASSERQGGEQFF	TGTGCCAGCAGTGAGCGACAGGGCGGTGAGCAGTTCTTC	TRBV2	TRBJ2-1	TRBD1	-
CASSTTGDLYEQYF	TGTGCCAGCAGTACCACAGGGGACTTATACGAGCAGTACTTC	TRBV28	TRBJ2-7	-	-
CASSSLGGETQYF	TGTGCCAGCAGCTCACTGGGAGGGGAGACCCAGTACTTC	TRBV7-2	TRBJ2-5	TRBD2	-
CASSPAGGKDTEAFF	TGTGCCAGCAGCCCCGCAGGGGGCAAGGACACTGAAGCTTTCTTT	TRBV28	TRBJ1-1	TRBD1	-
CAISESGTLVSEQYF	TGTGCCATCAGTGAGTCGGGGACATTAGTCTCCGAGCAGTACTTC	TRBV10-3	TRBJ2-7	-	-
CASMETSMRTDTQYF	TGTGCCAGCATGGAGACTAGTATGCGCACAGATACGCAGTATTTT	TRBV27	TRBJ2-3	-	medium-sized
CASSSAGQGGVAEAFF	TGTGCCAGCAGTTCCGCGGGACAGGGGGGAGTAGCTGAAGCTTTCTTT	TRBV28	TRBJ1-1	TRBD1	-
CASRRQENTEAFF	TGTGCCAGCAGGAGACAGGAGAACACTGAAGCTTTCTTT	TRBV6-5	TRBJ1-1	-	few
CASSRAGFSPLHF	TGTGCCAGCAGCCGGGCGGGGTTTTCACCCCTCCACTTT	TRBV9	TRBJ1-6	-	-
CATSRDLALDGNQPQHF	TGTGCCACCAGCAGAGATCTAGCCTTGGACGGGAATCAGCCCCAGCATTTT	TRBV15	TRBJ1-5	-	few
CASSPGGNRGYGYTF	TGTGCCAGCAGCCCTGGAGGGAATCGTGGCTATGGCTACACCTTC	TRBV7-2	TRBJ1-2	-	-
CASSFGEAAKGTQYF	TGTGCCAGCAGCTTCGGGGAGGCGGCGAAAGGTACGCAGTATTTT	TRBV7-2	TRBJ2-3	-	-
CASSQEQGDSEAFF	TGTGCCAGCAGCCAAGAACAGGGGGACTCTGAAGCTTTCTTT	TRBV3-1/TRBV3-2	TRBJ1-1	TRBD1	-
CASSVSSQGARETQYF	TGTGCCAGCAGTGTTTCTTCTCAGGGGGCCAGGGAGACCCAGTACTTC	TRBV6-1	TRBJ2-5	TRBD1	-
CASSSTRGNIQYF	TGTGCCAGCAGCTCAACCAGGGGAAACATTCAGTACTTC	TRBV7-2	TRBJ2-4	-	-
CASRKDRGRNTEAFF	TGTGCCAGCAGAAAGGACAGGGGACGGAACACTGAAGCTTTCTTT	TRBV2	TRBJ1-1	TRBD1	once
CASNMGGLSYEQYF	TGTGCCAGCAACATGGGCGGGCTCTCCTACGAGCAGTACTTC	TRBV28	TRBJ2-7	-	-
CAWAGNGYTF	TGTGCCTGGGCAGGGAATGGCTACACCTTC	TRBV30	TRBJ1-2	-	-
CASSTLRKQASSYNEQFF	TGTGCCAGCAGCACCCTCCGGAAGCAGGCCTCCTCCTACAATGAGCAGTTCTTC	TRBV21-1	TRBJ2-1	-	-
CASSPPGLAGVVFF	TGTGCCAGCAGTCCTCCGGGACTAGCGGGAGTCGTGTTCTTC	TRBV28	TRBJ2-1	TRBD2	-
CSVEPTGSYNEQFF	TGCAGCGTCGAGCCTACAGGATCCTACAATGAGCAGTTCTTC	TRBV29-1	TRBJ2-1	-	once
CASSVASGSAEAFF	TGTGCCAGCAGCGTAGCTTCAGGGTCCGCTGAAGCTTTCTTT	TRBV9	TRBJ1-1	-	once
CASSYGLARSTDTQYF	TGTGCCAGCAGTTACGGACTAGCCCGTTCCACAGATACGCAGTATTTT	TRBV6-2/TRBV6-3	TRBJ2-3	TRBD2	-
CATRTATNSPLHF	TGTGCCACTCGGACAGCGACTAATTCACCCCTCCACTTT	TRBV6-5	TRBJ1-6	-	-
CASSSGTSYEQFF	TGTGCCAGCAGTTCCGGGACTAGTTATGAGCAGTTCTTC	TRBV27	TRBJ2-1	TRBD2	-
CASSPFSGANVLTF	TGTGCCAGCAGTCCGTTCTCTGGGGCCAACGTCCTGACTTTC	TRBV11-2	TRBJ2-6	-	-
CASSFRAGETQYF	TGTGCCAGCAGTTTCCGGGCGGGAGAGACCCAGTACTTC	TRBV6-2/TRBV6-3	TRBJ2-5	-	few
CASSPASVQSNQPQHF	TGTGCCAGCTCACCTGCGAGCGTCCAAAGCAATCAGCCCCAGCATTTT	TRBV18	TRBJ1-5	-	few
CASSQTSRSSYNEQFF	TGTGCCAGCAGCCAGACTAGCCGAAGCTCCTACAATGAGCAGTTCTTC	TRBV7-2	TRBJ2-1	TRBD2	-
CAGRTSGNEQYF	TGTGCCGGTCGGACTAGCGGCAACGAGCAGTACTTC	TRBV9	TRBJ2-7	TRBD2	-
CASSPGNRGDYGYTF	TGCGCCAGCAGCCCCGGGAACAGGGGTGACTATGGCTACACCTTC	TRBV5-1	TRBJ1-2	TRBD1	-
CASSPRGGRAEAFF	TGTGCCAGCAGCCCTAGAGGGGGACGGGCTGAAGCTTTCTTT	TRBV9	TRBJ1-1	-	-
CASSPSTVNDEQFF	TGTGCCAGCTCACCAAGCACCGTCAACGATGAGCAGTTCTTC	TRBV18	TRBJ2-1	-	-
CASSEGGLAGYTF	TGTGCCAGCAGTGAAGGGGGCCTTGCTGGCTACACCTTC	TRBV2	TRBJ1-2	-	-
CAISPQGRETQYF	TGTGCCATCAGCCCCCAGGGAAGGGAGACCCAGTACTTC	TRBV10-3	TRBJ2-5	-	-
CASSEVAGNYGYTF	TGTGCCAGCAGTGAAGTGGCGGGTAACTATGGCTACACCTTC	TRBV2	TRBJ1-2	-	-
CASSTRLAGGPGETQYF	TGTGCCAGCTCGACCCGACTAGCGGGAGGGCCCGGGGAGACCCAGTACTTC	TRBV18	TRBJ2-5	TRBD2	-
CSVAGWDKNTEAFF	TGCAGCGTTGCAGGGTGGGACAAGAACACTGAAGCTTTCTTT	TRBV29-1	TRBJ1-1	-	once
CASSAGQGNANTIYF	TGTGCCAGCTCAGCGGGACAGGGGAATGCGAACACCATATATTTT	TRBV18	TRBJ1-3	TRBD1	-
CASSENRLGLYGYTF	TGTGCCAGCAGTGAAAACAGGTTGGGGCTCTATGGCTACACCTTC	TRBV6-1	TRBJ1-2	-	once
CASSSRAPRGDYEQYF	TGTGCCAGCAGCTCCCGGGCTCCCAGGGGGGACTACGAGCAGTACTTC	TRBV11-2	TRBJ2-7	-	-
CASSLTGLRLGEQYF	TGTGCCAGCAGCCTTACGGGACTGAGGTTAGGAGAGCAGTACTTC	TRBV6-2/TRBV6-3	TRBJ2-7	-	-
CAWSRQGENEQYF	TGTGCCTGGAGCCGACAGGGGGAGAACGAGCAGTACTTC	TRBV30	TRBJ2-7	TRBD1	-
CASSLGLANEKLFF	TGCGCCAGCAGCCTCGGGTTAGCTAATGAAAAACTGTTTTTT	TRBV4-3	TRBJ1-4	-	-
CAPPGVRNQPQHF	TGCGCCCCCCCAGGGGTACGCAATCAGCCCCAGCATTTT	TRBV23-1	TRBJ1-5	-	-
CASSSRPLNTEAFF	TGTGCCAGCAGCTCTAGACCTTTAAACACTGAAGCTTTCTTT	TRBV7-2	TRBJ1-1	-	once
CACPLTGDGDTQYF	TGTGCCTGCCCGTTGACCGGAGACGGAGATACGCAGTATTTT	TRBV30	TRBJ2-3	-	-
CASSQTGRTEAFF	TGTGCCAGCAGCCAGACAGGGAGGACTGAAGCTTTCTTT	TRBV3-1/TRBV3-2	TRBJ1-1	TRBD1	-
CSVLGGITEAFF	TGCAGCGTCCTCGGGGGGATCACTGAAGCTTTCTTT	TRBV29-1	TRBJ1-1	-	-
CSASGAASGTTYEQYF	TGCAGTGCTAGTGGAGCGGCTAGCGGGACCACCTACGAGCAGTACTTC	TRBV20-1	TRBJ2-7	TRBD2	-
CASRGVGSYSNQPQHF	TGTGCCAGTAGAGGGGTAGGGTCCTATAGCAATCAGCCCCAGCATTTT	TRBV19	TRBJ1-5	-	few
CASSSDRGTGNTIYF	TGTGCCAGCAGTTCAGACAGGGGAACTGGAAACACCATATATTTT	TRBV2	TRBJ1-3	TRBD1	-
CASSGVGLLGGYTF	TGTGCCAGCAGTGGAGTAGGACTATTGGGAGGCTACACCTTC	TRBV2	TRBJ1-2	-	-